The clone carrying this T cell receptor (beta chain) has a single count. The CDR3 runs to 14 residues. The V and J ends lost 2 bases and 2 bases respectively, with 10 bases between them. Germline lookup yields CDR1 MNHNS and CDR2 SASEGT. This sample is part of a study of technical replicates of blood from several donors. Some clones are missing from TCRdb's copy, which holds only in-frame ones; the method was immunoSEQ multiplex PCR. The sample consists of roughly 100,000 clones, just under 95% of them appearing once. The rearrangement uses TRBV6-1 and TRBJ2-7; D call uncertain. Sequenced: T cells isolated from PBMCs. The clonotype was recovered from a human donor in good health. For the CDR3, the DNA is TGTGCCAGCAGTGAATCTGGCACCCCCTACGAGCAGTACTTC. This gives the protein CASSESGTPYEQYF.